One T cell receptor beta chain is described in this entry. Its antigen specificity is not known. Base qualities are not recorded, but no much larger clone differs from it by a single base. Peripheral blood CD8+ and CD4+ T cells from healthy donors, Susac syndrome patients and multiple sclerosis patients were profiled using high-throughput TCR beta sequencing. Healthy donors were age- and sex-matched controls. CD8+ TEMRA cells were enriched by FACS, while bulk CD8+ and CD4+ T cells were purified by magnetic negative isolation. Blood was drawn into EDTA tubes, processed within 24 hours, and PBMCs were isolated by density gradient centrifugation. PBMCs destined for TCR sequencing were cryopreserved in liquid nitrogen and later thawed in a 37 °C water bath. The sorted or isolated CD4+, CD8+ and CD8+ TEMRA cells had a purity of 90% or higher. The CDR3 covers 13 residues, taking in both the cysteine and the phenylalanine. The DNA shown is the 39-base CDR3, in frame from base 1. Sequences LNHDA (CDR1) and SQIVND (CDR2) are obtained from the germline V gene (reference sequence). The V end loses 9 bases and the J end loses 4 bases, and a stretch of 13 bases separates them.

This sample is part of a study of CD8 T cells in Susac syndrome (dated by TCRdb to between 2017 and 2020). Notes on the research overall: The study used repertoire sequencing to test whether antigen drove CD8+ T cell activation and differentiation in Susac syndrome. Clonality of the CD8+ T cell repertoire was compared between around eleven healthy donors, approximately 14 Susac syndrome patients and fewer than 16 multiple sclerosis patients. General findings and caveats noted by the study authors: The number of individuals in the TCR sequencing and HLA analysis was acknowledged as relatively small.

RNA was extracted using the RNeasy kit, and roughly 0.5 to 1 microgram was reverse transcribed with random hexamers. TCR beta CDR3 regions were amplified with the immunoSEQ multiplex PCR assay covering 54 Vbeta and 13 Jbeta segments. PCR amplification bias was corrected by using a synthetic template baseline for primer optimization and computational correction. In the original analysis: Reads were annotated to V, D and J genes per IMGT and analyzed with immunoSEQ Analyzer, keeping only productive sequences. Clonality was computed as one minus Shannon entropy normalized by log2 of the number of productive unique sequences. For each patient and control, public and private clones were evaluated within the 100 most prevalent clones. Clones were defined as Susac-specific when absent from the healthy and MS cohorts, from approximately 1,100 published viral clones and from other ImmuneACCESS disease sequences. TCRdb reprocessing: public reads trimmed at Q25 with fastp, clones called with MiXCR, in-frame beta chains kept. CDR3 protein sequences are deduplicated, and each keeps its most common genes and DNA. The V and J calls were determined by TCRdb, not by the authors. Counted in this sample were 130,000 to 150,000 distinct CDR3 sequences; around 94% of them appeared once. The ten largest clones represent around 0.29% of the sample.

The source is a human donor in good health. The sequenced sample was CD8+ T cells from PBMCs. The V and J genes are TRBV19 and TRBJ2-1; the D gene assignment is ambiguous. The CDR3 reads as follows: CASSAALYNEQFF. The bases read TGTGCCAGCTCGGCCGCTCTTTACAATGAGCAGTTCTTC.